Listed here are 28 T cell receptor beta chains from one sample, sequenced in a study of shared clonotypes between healthy human individuals. Measured with immunoSEQ multiplex PCR; TCRdb has only the in-frame clones, and not every one. The sample contains about 2 million clones, approximately 95% of which appear only once. CD45RO-negative cells were positively selected for CCR7, leaving out terminally differentiated effector memory CD45RA+ cells. The sample consisted of naive CD8+ T cells sorted from blood. These receptors all come from a man between 18 and 29 years old in good health.

The V gene is TRBV2, the J gene TRBJ2-5; the D call may be TRBD1 or TRBD2 (6 bases each). This CDR3 has 13 amino acids. The germline gives CDR1 SNHLY, CDR2 FYNNEI. CDR3 bases: TGTGCTCCTAGGGGGGCATGCCAAGAGACCCAGTACTTC. The encoded protein is CAPRGACQETQYF.

The J gene is TRBJ2-5, the V gene TRBV9, with D perhaps matching TRBD2 (6 bases). V was shortened by 4 bases and J by 4 bases, with 11 bases between the two germline ends. Looked up from germline, CDR1 is SGDLS and CDR2 is YYNGEE. This CDR3 contains 13 residues. DNA for the CDR3: TGTGCCAGCAGCCAGGTGGGACTAGAGACCCAGTACTTC. Translated, it gives CASSQVGLETQYF.

The rearrangement uses TRBV30 and TRBJ2-1; 7 bases are a match to TRBD1. Germline values: CDR1 GTSNPN, CDR2 SVGIG (reference sequence). This CDR3 has 14 residues. The V segment lost 5 bases and the J segment 1 base; nucleotides outside the gene matches: 5. CDR3 coding DNA: TGTGCCTGGCGCGGACAGGAGTCCTACAATGAGCAGTTCTTC. This translates into CAWRGQESYNEQFF.

The chain joins TRBV7-9 to TRBJ1-3, with D tentatively TRBD1 (6 bases). CDR1 is SEHNR, CDR2 FQNEAQ, per germline (reference sequence). CDR3 size: 13 residues. The V gene lost 7 bases and the J gene lost 9 bases, with 16 bases spanning the gap. The CDR3 nucleotides read TGTGCCAGCACCCCGGACAGTTCCGTCACCATATATTTT. Translated: CASTPDSSVTIYF.

This chain uses TRBV18 with TRBJ1-2; 10 bases agree with TRBD1. This CDR3 region has 14 residues. Germline CDR1 is KGHSH and CDR2 is LQKENI. With 0 bases clipped from V and 7 bases from J, the junction kept 2 bases outside the gene matches. The DNA for the CDR3 is TGTGCCAGCTCACCACCGGGGACAGGGGCTGGCTACACCTTC. Amino acids: CASSPPGTGAGYTF.

The rearrangement uses TRBV4-3 and TRBJ2-5; D is unresolved. Between the trimmed V and J ends, which lost 0 bases and 2 bases, there was a span of 10 bases. The germline V gene has CDR1 LGHNA and CDR2 YSLEER. The CDR3 runs 15 residues. CDR3 DNA: TGCGCCAGCAGCCAAGATCCCGAGACGCAAGAGACCCAGTACTTC. Residues: CASSQDPETQETQYF.

The V call is TRBV4-1, the J call TRBJ2-2; D uncertain. CDR1 and CDR2 (germline): MGHRA, YSYEKL. V was clipped by 1 base and J by 5 bases, with 17 bases between them. This CDR3 contains 17 residues. The CDR3 sequence: CASSQGDISIWTGELFF. The CDR3 bases are TGCGCCAGCAGCCAAGGGGATATCTCTATATGGACCGGGGAGCTGTTTTTT.

V and J are TRBV2 and TRBJ2-7; D might be TRBD1 (7 bases). This CDR3 region has 15 residues. Looked up from germline, CDR1 is SNHLY and CDR2 is FYNNEI. V was clipped by 3 bases and J by 6 bases, with 18 bases between them. The CDR3 protein is CASSDLDREVSEQYF. The CDR3 DNA is TGTGCCAGCAGTGATTTAGACAGGGAGGTTTCCGAGCAGTACTTC.

This clone appeared once. The genes are TRBV6-5 and TRBJ2-7; tentatively, D is TRBD1 (7 bases). V was trimmed by 6 bases and J by 4 bases, leaving 13 bases between them. CDR1 MNHEY and CDR2 SVGAGI come from the germline V gene. This CDR3 comprises 13 residues. CDR3 residues: CASRRGQTYEQYF. The CDR3 DNA reads as TGTGCCAGCAGGCGGGGACAGACTTACGAGCAGTACTTC.

The chain is built from TRBV29-1 and TRBJ1-1; no reliable D call. Germline V CDR1 and CDR2: SQVTM, ANQGSEA. V lost 0 bases to trimming and J lost 7 bases, with 21 bases between them. CDR3 length equals 16 residues. CDR3 DNA: TGCAGCGTTGAAGATAAAACCTCAGTAACGGAAATTGAAGCTTTCTTT. Its translation is CSVEDKTSVTEIEAFF.

A remark on this clone: The same CDR3 is also encoded by other DNA sequences in this sample. The V and J genes are TRBV4-1 and TRBJ2-7, with TRBD1 matching 7 bases. The V gene end was trimmed by 3 bases and the J gene end by 0 bases; junction bases not matched to a gene: 5. Germline V gene data show CDR1 as MGHRA and CDR2 as YSYEKL. The CDR3 contains 15 residues. The chain's CDR3 is CASSQGAGGSYEQYF. The CDR3 DNA is TGCGCCAGCAGCCAGGGGGCAGGGGGCTCCTACGAGCAGTACTTC.

The rearrangement uses TRBV9 and TRBJ2-5, with TRBD1 identical over 10 bases. CDR3 length: 14 residues. Trimming took 2 bases from V and 5 from J; bases not matched to a gene: 3. Germline V CDR1 and CDR2: SGDLS, YYNGEE. The CDR3 DNA reads as TGTGCCAGCAGCGTGACAGGGGGCATGGAGACCCAGTACTTC. Protein product: CASSVTGGMETQYF.

The J gene is TRBJ2-7, the V gene TRBV7-8; 10 nucleotides match TRBD1. Looked up from germline, CDR1 is SGHVS and CDR2 is FQNEAQ. CDR3 length: 14 amino acids. Trimming cost V 6 bases and J 6 bases; bases outside gene matches: 8. The DNA for the CDR3 is TGTGCCAGCAGATCCGGGACAGGGGTGTTCGAGCAGTACTTC. This translates into CASRSGTGVFEQYF.

The V call is TRBV6-6, the J call TRBJ1-4, with no clear D. Looked up from germline, CDR1 is MNHNY and CDR2 is SVGAGI (reference sequence). The germline V and J ends were trimmed by 8 bases and 6 bases, with 7 bases remaining between them. This CDR3 has 11 residues. The CDR3 DNA reads as TGTGCCAGCGGGTTTGATGAAAAACTGTTTTTT. Amino acid sequence: CASGFDEKLFF.

The CDR3 is CASSLSGRANSWYNEQFF. In DNA, the CDR3 is TGTGCCAGCAGCCTTAGCGGGAGGGCCAATTCCTGGTACAATGAGCAGTTCTTC. The chain employs TRBV11-2 and TRBJ2-1; 11 positions match TRBD2. The V gene's germline CDR1 is SGHAT and CDR2 FQNNGV. Losses at the gene ends were 5 bases for V and 4 bases for J; bases not matched to a gene: 13. There are 18 residues in the CDR3.

The chain employs TRBV9 and TRBJ2-7; no firm D call. The CDR3 totals 14 residues. The germline gives CDR1 SGDLS, CDR2 YYNGEE. V was cut by 6 bases and J by 0 bases, with 13 bases left in between. The CDR3 nucleotides are TGTGCCAGCACCTCCTCCTACCTCTCCTACGAGCAGTACTTC. Translation: CASTSSYLSYEQYF.

This chain uses TRBV4-3 with TRBJ1-4, with D perhaps TRBD1 (5 bases). CDR3 length: 15 amino acids. V lost 0 bases and J lost 8, with 13 bases in between. Germline CDR1 reads LGHNA; CDR2 reads YSLEER. The CDR3 protein is CASSQERGVGEKLFF. The DNA of the CDR3 is TGCGCCAGCAGCCAAGAACGGGGGGTTGGGGAAAAACTGTTTTTT.

This chain connects TRBV18 to TRBJ2-2; no firm D call. Between the trimmed V and J ends, which lost 0 bases and 1 base, there was a span of 9 bases. Germline lookup yields CDR1 KGHSH and CDR2 LQKENI. The length of the CDR3 is 16 residues. The CDR3: CASSPPFGRNTGELFF. The CDR3 nucleotides read TGTGCCAGCTCACCACCTTTCGGCAGGAACACCGGGGAGCTGTTTTTT.

With respect to this clone: Other DNA sequences in this specimen translate into the identical CDR3. J is TRBJ2-7 and V is TRBV6-5, with 8 bases that match TRBD2. The CDR3 contains 14 residues. Trimming removed 0 bases from V and 4 bases from J; junction bases left unmatched: 2. Germline CDR1 reads MNHEY; CDR2 reads SVGAGI. The CDR3 here is CASSYSPGGYEQYF. Written as DNA, the CDR3 is TGTGCCAGCAGTTACTCTCCGGGAGGGTACGAGCAGTACTTC.

The V gene is TRBV7-9, the J gene TRBJ2-2; a possible D gene is TRBD2 (5 bases). Looked up from germline, CDR1 is SEHNR and CDR2 is FQNEAQ (reference sequence). V lost 8 bases and J 0 bases, leaving 10 bases between the germline ends. CDR3 length: 14 amino acids. The DNA of the CDR3 is TGTGCCAGCCCTCCACTAGCGAACACCGGGGAGCTGTTTTTT. Protein product: CASPPLANTGELFF.

Concerning this clone itself: The sample contains more than one DNA sequence encoding this CDR3. The chain is built from TRBV9 and TRBJ2-5; D unresolved. The germline V gene has CDR1 SGDLS and CDR2 YYNGEE. This CDR3 spans 14 amino acids. Between the trimmed V and J ends, which lost 0 bases and 1 base, there was a span of 7 bases. The CDR3 region is CASSVDGLQETQYF. In DNA form, the CDR3 reads TGTGCCAGCAGCGTAGATGGTCTCCAAGAGACCCAGTACTTC.

V gene TRBV30 combines with J gene TRBJ2-7, with D tentatively TRBD2 (6 bases). The V end lost 7 bases, the J end lost 3 bases, and 19 bases lay between the germline ends. From germline, CDR1 is GTSNPN and CDR2 SVGIG (reference sequence). This CDR3 contains 14 residues. The CDR3 reads CAFIGGETLYEQYF. The CDR3 coding sequence is TGTGCCTTTATAGGCGGGGAGACCCTCTACGAGCAGTACTTC.

The V call is TRBV5-1, the J call TRBJ2-6, with D possibly matching TRBD1 (6 bases). Between the trimmed V and J ends, which lost 0 bases and 0 bases, there was a span of 16 bases. This CDR3 has 19 amino acids. Per germline, CDR1 SGHRS and CDR2 YFSETQ. CDR3 residues: CASSLALYGQSSGANVLTF. In DNA form, the CDR3 reads TGCGCCAGCAGCTTGGCCTTGTACGGACAGAGCTCTGGGGCCAACGTCCTGACTTTC.

The V and J genes are TRBV13 and TRBJ2-7, with D maybe TRBD1 (5 bases). V was trimmed by 3 bases and J by 7 bases, leaving 16 bases between them. CDR3 length: 14 residues. Germline values: CDR1 PRHDT, CDR2 FYEKMQ (reference sequence). CDR3 bases: TGTGCCAGCAGCTTCTCGACAGCGAATGATGAGCAGTACTTC. Its translation: CASSFSTANDEQYF.

The chain has TRBV10-2 and TRBJ2-1; D possibly uses TRBD1 or TRBD2 (5 bases each). The CDR3 loop spans 15 amino acids. Germline-derived CDR1 and CDR2 are WSHSY and SAAADI. Trimming removed 2 bases at V and 8 bases at J, with 16 bases between. Here the CDR3 reads CASSEDGTVLDEQFF. The DNA of the CDR3 is TGCGCCAGCAGTGAGGACGGGACGGTACTGGATGAGCAGTTCTTC.

This clone was seen once. This sequence joins TRBV16 and TRBJ1-4, with D tentatively TRBD1 (5 bases). In germline, CDR1 is KGHSY, CDR2 FQNENV. The ends were cut back, 4 bases at V and 0 bases at J, with 6 bases in the middle. The CDR3 contains 14 residues. CDR3 in DNA: TGTGCCAGCAGCCGGGGGGCAACTAATGAAAAACTGTTTTTT. Amino acids: CASSRGATNEKLFF.

J is TRBJ1-1 and V is TRBV7-9; D remains unclear. This CDR3 comprises 12 residues. Germline V gives CDR1 SEHNR, CDR2 FQNEAQ (reference sequence). The V gene lost 5 bases and the J gene lost 3 bases, with 7 bases spanning the gap. CDR3 in DNA: TGTGCCAGCAGCCTGATGGACACTGAAGCTTTCTTT. It yields the protein CASSLMDTEAFF.

V usage is TRBV5-1 and J usage is TRBJ2-7; a weak D match, TRBD1 (6 bases). There are 15 residues in the CDR3. Germline V CDR1 and CDR2: SGHRS, YFSETQ. Deletions cut 4 bases from V and 1 base from J, with 15 bases between. In nucleotides, the CDR3 is TGCGCCAGCAGCCCTGGTCAGGGGCGGTCCTACGAGCAGTACTTC. Translation: CASSPGQGRSYEQYF.